Sequencing of this T cell receptor beta chain was carried out in a study of tumor-infiltrating lymphocytes in primary liver carcinoma. cDNA specific to TCR beta was made from 500 ng of total RNA, with a constant-region primer employed for priming. Libraries for TCR beta were built through three nested multiplex PCR rounds, which together made up a slightly modified ARM-PCR procedure. TRBV1-TRBV30 forward primers paired with a C-beta reverse primer drove the first two PCR rounds, about 9 cycles each. TCRdb fed the multiplex PCR reads into MiXCR, producing one record per CDR3 protein. Here the sample spans 20,000 to 25,000 distinct CDR3 sequences, more than 70% being singletons. Study-wide results and caveats: Whereas tumor region pairs overlapped more, tumor-adjacent and tumor-blood pairs overlapped less.

This clonotype turned up a few times. What it binds is unknown. The germline gene is not matched at one end of the junction; a read error may be the cause. Germline V CDR1 and CDR2: MNHEY, SVGAGI. There are 15 residues in the CDR3. Unsorted bulk tissue, roughly 20-33 mg of it, served as the source for co-extraction of RNA and DNA. The material sequenced was liver tumor tissue from sampling region 2. Documented subset: tumor region T2, inferior pole. The receptor was derived from a woman aged 25 to 39 with primary liver carcinoma and hepatitis B virus infection. V and J are TRBV6-5 and TRBJ2-7, with D possibly matching TRBD2 (5 bases). The CDR3 is CASGYKDSSSYEQYF. Here the CDR3 DNA reads TGCGCCAGCGGTTACAAGGATAGCAGCTCCTACGAGCAGTACTTC.